These T cell receptor beta chains were read from a single sample in a study of tumor-infiltrating lymphocytes in oesophageal squamous cell carcinoma. TCRdb reanalysed the PCR reads using MiXCR and keeps one entry per CDR3 protein. The table includes just under 20,000 distinct CDR3 sequences, 40% to 50% detected once. What was sequenced was normal esophageal tissue next to the tumor. Receptor source: a male donor with esophageal squamous cell carcinoma. CDR3s include the opening cysteine and the closing phenylalanine or tryptophan.

V: TRBV4-1
J: TRBJ1-1
CDR3: CASSQEPGPHPAFF

V: TRBV27
J: NA
CDR3: CASSSLQNYEQYF

V: TRBV7-6
J: NA
CDR3: CASSLRGNLGEQYF

V: TRBV11-2
J: TRBJ2-7
CDR3: CASSHQREASYEQYF

V: TRBV5-1
J: TRBJ2-5
CDR3: CASSLRDRVLETQYF

V: TRBV27
J: TRBJ2-1
CDR3: CASSLGGGSFEQFF

V: TRBV27
J: TRBJ2-7
CDR3: CASSFLPGTSLYEQYF

V: TRBV7-3
J: TRBJ2-1
CDR3: CASSLLAFSYNEQFF

V: TRBV7-6
J: TRBJ2-1
CDR3: CASSLFAGGQETQYF

V: TRBV7-6
J: TRBJ2-6
CDR3: CASSLVDTRGPLLRAVLRF

V: TRBV5-6
J: NA
CDR3: CASSERTLGYVNEQFF

V: TRBV7-8
J: TRBJ2-5
CDR3: CASSLAVNSGSQETQYF

V: TRBV6-1
J: TRBJ2-7
CDR3: CASAYGGRSYEQYF

V: TRBV10-1
J: TRBJ2-3
CDR3: CASSVGAMADTQYF

V: TRBV5-4
J: TRBJ2-1
CDR3: CASSPGLSSYNEQFF

V: TRBV7-2
J: TRBJ2-1
CDR3: CASSSGRADYGHTF

V: TRBV18
J: NA
CDR3: CASSPTGEVGYTF

V: TRBV6-2/TRBV6-3
J: NA
CDR3: CASSYPFGLAAYNEQFF

V: TRBV6-6
J: TRBJ2-5
CDR3: CASSYSPSGTQYF

V: TRBV10-3
J: TRBJ2-5
CDR3: CAISARLQETQYF

V: TRBV7-2
J: TRBJ2-1
CDR3: CASRKDMYNEQFF

V: TRBV6-1
J: TRBJ2-3
CDR3: CASSSGTTSDTQYF

V: TRBV7-6
J: TRBJ1-2
CDR3: CASSPGTFYGYTF

V: TRBV6-1
J: TRBJ2-2
CDR3: CASRTGTNTGELFF

V: TRBV6-1
J: NA
CDR3: CASSVERSSSYEQYF

V: TRBV6-1
J: TRBJ1-2
CDR3: CASNPRGSGGDYGYTF

V: TRBV6-1
J: TRBJ2-7
CDR3: CASSDGSYEQYF